This entry describes one TCR beta chain. Per the germline V gene, CDR1 is LGHNA and CDR2 is YNFKEQ. V dropped 1 base and J dropped 5 bases, with 11 bases sitting between them. The CDR3 covers 14 residues. Methods used by the authors: Amplification of reference gene primers provided the estimated nucleated cell counts. Using immunoSEQ multiplex PCR, the repertoire was profiled, and TCRdb retains in-frame clones only, with some absent. Clone size and the V and J calls come from that table; the DNA yielded D and trimming. The data show about 53,000 clones, 87% seen once. The record originates from a study of blood T cell repertoires in COVID-19. In the study overall: Italy, Spain and the United States were the sources of the convalescent and acute COVID-19 samples. T cells, B-cell-depleted T cells, or PBMCs provided the cDNA or gDNA that served as material.

Source material: peripheral blood. This receptor was taken from a middle-aged man with acute or convalescent COVID-19. V is TRBV4-2 and J is TRBJ2-5; TRBD2 is a possible D gene (6 bases). CDR3 DNA: TGTGCCAGCAGCCAAGGTGATGGAGGGGAGACCCAGTACTTC. This codes for CASSQGDGGETQYF.